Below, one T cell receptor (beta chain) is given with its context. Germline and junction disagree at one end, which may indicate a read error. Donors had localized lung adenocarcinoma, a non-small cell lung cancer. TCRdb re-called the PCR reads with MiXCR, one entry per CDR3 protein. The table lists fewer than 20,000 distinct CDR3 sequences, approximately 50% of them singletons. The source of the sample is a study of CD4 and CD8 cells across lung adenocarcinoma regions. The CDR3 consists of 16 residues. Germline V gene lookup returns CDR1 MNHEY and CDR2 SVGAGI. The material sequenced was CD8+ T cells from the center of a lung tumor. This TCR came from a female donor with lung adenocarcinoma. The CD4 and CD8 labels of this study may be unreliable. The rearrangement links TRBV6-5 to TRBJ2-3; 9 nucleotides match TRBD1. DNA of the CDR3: TGTGCCAGCATTTCCGGGACAGGGCCTTTCACAGATACCCAGTATTTC. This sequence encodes CASISGTGPFTDTQYF.